This T cell receptor beta chain came from a study of PD-1 blockade in classical Hodgkin lymphoma. Measured with immunoSEQ multiplex PCR; TCRdb has only the in-frame clones, and not every one. The sample contains tens of thousands of clones, 70% to 90% of which appear only once. Findings and limits, study-wide: Reported findings placed baseline TCR diversity lower in newly diagnosed patients (compared with healthy donors). Whereas CD4+ TCR diversity had risen significantly by C4D1, CD8+ TCR diversity had not. The origin of the repertoire differences remains undefined, with disease activity or prior therapy as possible causes.

Germline values: CDR1 SGHRS, CDR2 YFSETQ. This CDR3 is built from 12 residues. V was trimmed by 2 bases and J by 7 bases, leaving 7 bases between them. Regarding this clone: What it binds is not known.

Time point indicated: cycle 4 day 1 (C4D1), after 5 to 7 weeks of nivolumab. Patients all relapsed after autologous stem cell transplantation, and there was variation in brentuximab vedotin exposure. This chain connects TRBV5-1 to TRBJ2-1; possible D gene TRBD1, 5 bases. The source of this sequence is a human donor with classical Hodgkin lymphoma. Here the sequenced sample was peripheral blood mononuclear cells (PBMCs), taken before the fourth cycle of nivolumab. Here the CDR3 reads CASSLSGNEQFF. The CDR3 DNA is TGCGCCAGCAGCTTATCAGGGAATGAGCAGTTCTTC.